The 9 T cell receptor beta chains reported below all come from one sample, sequenced in a study of PD-1 blockade in classical Hodgkin lymphoma. Assay: immunoSEQ multiplex PCR; the TCRdb copy retains only in-frame clones and omits some. The sample holds approximately 26,000 clones, about 70% seen once. In every patient, relapse followed autologous stem cell transplantation, while exposure to brentuximab vedotin differed. The starting material was peripheral blood mononuclear cells (PBMCs), obtained at baseline. The source of these receptors is a human donor with classical Hodgkin lymphoma.

This CDR3 reads CSVPDRGLSGYTF. The CDR3 DNA reads as TGCAGCGTTCCGGACAGGGGGCTCTCTGGCTACACCTTC. The chain recombines TRBV29-1 with TRBJ1-2, with 11 nucleotides matching TRBD1. The CDR3 runs to 13 residues. CDR1 SQVTM and CDR2 ANQGSEA come from the germline V gene. Unmatched junction bases numbered 6, after V lost 5 bases and J lost 7 bases.

The chain employs TRBV5-4 and TRBJ2-7; 9 nucleotides align to TRBD1. The ends lost 4 bases at V and 7 bases at J; junction bases unmatched: 9. Germline V gene lookup returns CDR1 SGHNT and CDR2 YYREEE (reference sequence). This CDR3 comprises 14 residues. DNA for the CDR3: TGTGCCAGCAGCCACCGGGACAGGGATTCAGAGCAGTACTTC. Residues: CASSHRDRDSEQYF.

This chain links TRBV13 with TRBJ2-1, with TRBD2 identical over 8 bases. The V and J ends lost 5 bases and 1 base, in that order; junction bases with no gene match: 10. Germline values: CDR1 PRHDT, CDR2 FYEKMQ (reference sequence). The CDR3 is 17 amino acids. CDR3 protein: CASSPEGAGVSYNEQFF. As DNA, the CDR3 is TGTGCCAGCAGCCCGGAGGGAGCGGGGGTTTCCTACAATGAGCAGTTCTTC.

This chain links TRBV19 with TRBJ2-3, with D perhaps TRBD1 (6 bases). CDR1 and CDR2 (germline): LNHDA, SQIVND (reference sequence). The CDR3 length is 15 residues. Between the trimmed V and J ends, which lost 1 base and 4 bases, there was a span of 12 bases. CDR3 nucleotides: TGTGCCAGTAGTATAGCAGGGGCCGGAGCAGATACGCAGTATTTT. This codes for CASSIAGAGADTQYF.

The rearrangement uses TRBV4-2 and TRBJ2-1; no firm D call. V was clipped by 0 bases and J by 5 bases, with 14 bases between them. CDR1 LGHNA and CDR2 YNFKEQ come from the germline V gene. The CDR3 runs to 16 residues. CDR3 protein: CASSQEAKHYNNEQFF. The CDR3 DNA sequence: TGTGCCAGCAGCCAAGAGGCGAAGCACTACAACAATGAGCAGTTCTTC.

The CDR3 protein is CASRPGQLQETQYF. CDR3 DNA: TGTGCCAGCAGGCCCGGACAGCTCCAAGAGACCCAGTACTTC. The rearrangement links TRBV7-2 to TRBJ2-5; maybe TRBD1 (6 bases). The CDR3 has 14 residues. V was trimmed by 6 bases and J by 1 base, leaving 12 bases between them. Germline V gene sequence: CDR1 SGHTA, CDR2 FQGNSA.

In this sample, this clone turned up once. The chain has TRBV5-4 and TRBJ1-2; D remains unclear. Germline CDR1 SGHNT, CDR2 YYREEE (reference sequence). V gave up 0 bases and J gave up 8 bases, with 5 bases separating them. The CDR3 extends over 11 amino acids. The CDR3 DNA reads as TGTGCCAGCAGCTTGGTAGGGGGCTACACCTTC. Translating it yields CASSLVGGYTF.

The V and J genes are TRBV28 and TRBJ2-7; D perhaps matches TRBD1 (5 bases). V was trimmed by 2 bases and J by 0 bases, leaving 14 bases between them. This CDR3 has 16 residues. Germline-derived CDR1 and CDR2 are MDHEN and SYDVKM. The CDR3 loop reads CASSLRPGRDSYEQYF. CDR3 bases: TGTGCCAGCAGTTTACGCCCGGGCAGGGACTCCTACGAGCAGTACTTC.

The gene calls are TRBV7-2 and TRBJ2-7; D perhaps matches TRBD2 (6 bases). Trimming removed 5 bases at V and 6 bases at J, with 23 bases between. The germline gives CDR1 SGHTA, CDR2 FQGNSA. The CDR3 is 16 amino acids. For the CDR3, the DNA is TGTGCCAGCAGCCCCCGGGTGGGGGAGGTCTCATCCGAGCAGTACTTC. Amino acids: CASSPRVGEVSSEQYF.